This T cell receptor beta chain was identified in a study of T cell repertoires in cytomegalovirus infection (dated by TCRdb to about 2019). Background for the entire study: Alongside well-studied HLA-B-restricted epitopes, the peptide stimulations were aimed at recently identified HLA-C-restricted CMV epitopes, whose presentation resists viral immunomodulation. Donor HLA type was relevant to the analysis, as public TCR beta signatures indicated carriage of CMV infection together with the matching HLA type.

Points on this clonotype: What this receptor recognizes is not known. Per-nucleotide qualities are absent, and no much larger clonotype sits a single base away.

What the authors observed across the whole study: In both this cohort and an independent roughly 360-donor cohort, the cumulative frequency of public TCR beta family members distinguished carriers of CMV infection plus the relevant HLA type. The ex vivo response was dominated by HLA-C-restricted CMV-specific TCR beta clonotypes, and the single most frequent clonotype in two of eight donors was supplied by these HLA-C-restricted clonotypes.

For sequencing, an Illumina HiSeq 1500 was employed. The public reads were reanalyzed by TCRdb: fastp trimming at Q25, MiXCR alignment, in-frame beta chains only. Identical CDR3 proteins give one entry, which carries the most common genes and DNA. The sample profile shows under 450,000 distinct CDR3 sequences; roughly 36% of them were found once. The ten largest clonotypes hold roughly 14% of the sample. The sample's treatment or condition label, decoded: in vitro stimulation with specific CMV peptide epitopes to enrich CMV-specific T cells. CDR1 and CDR2 (SEHNR, FQNEAQ) derive from the germline V gene (reference sequence). The CDR3 starts with the cysteine, ends with the phenylalanine, and has 14 residues. CDR3 DNA only is kept here, 42 bases in frame from base 1. V was cut back by 1 base and J by 11 bases, leaving a gap of 12 bases between them.

This TCR derives from a human donor in good health (CMV status not recorded). Some clones in this sample may be carry-over from other donors' samples. The sequence links TRBV7-9 to TRBJ1-6, with a tentative D gene TRBD1 over 6 matching bases. This specimen was cultured PBMCs, taken from culture after CMV antigen stimulation. The DNA sequence reads TGTGCCAGCAGCTTAGGCGGGGGCCAGACACCCCTCCACTTT. The resulting protein is CASSLGGGQTPLHF. The full variable domain, with segments outside the CDR3 supplied by the reference TRBV7-9 and TRBJ1-6 proteins, appears as DTGVSQNPRHKITKRGQNVTFRCDPISEHNRLYWYRQTLGQGPEFLTYFQNEAQLEKSRLLSDRFSAERPKGSFSTLEIQRTEQGDSAMYLCASSLGGGQTPLHFGNGTRLTVT.